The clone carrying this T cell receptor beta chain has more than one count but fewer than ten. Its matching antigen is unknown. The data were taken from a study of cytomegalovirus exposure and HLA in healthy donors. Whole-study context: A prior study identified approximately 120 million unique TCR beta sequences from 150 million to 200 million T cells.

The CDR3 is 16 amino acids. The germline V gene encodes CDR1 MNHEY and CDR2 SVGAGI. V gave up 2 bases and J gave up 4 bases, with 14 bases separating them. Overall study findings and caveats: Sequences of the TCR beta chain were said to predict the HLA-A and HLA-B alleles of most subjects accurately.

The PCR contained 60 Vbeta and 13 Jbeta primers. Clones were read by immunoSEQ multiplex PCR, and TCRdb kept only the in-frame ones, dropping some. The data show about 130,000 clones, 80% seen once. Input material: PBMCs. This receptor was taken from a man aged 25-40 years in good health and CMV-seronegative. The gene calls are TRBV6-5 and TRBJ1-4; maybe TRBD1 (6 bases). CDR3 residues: CASSYTSGQINEKLFF. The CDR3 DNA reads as TGTGCCAGCAGTTACACATCAGGACAGATTAATGAAAAACTGTTTTTT.